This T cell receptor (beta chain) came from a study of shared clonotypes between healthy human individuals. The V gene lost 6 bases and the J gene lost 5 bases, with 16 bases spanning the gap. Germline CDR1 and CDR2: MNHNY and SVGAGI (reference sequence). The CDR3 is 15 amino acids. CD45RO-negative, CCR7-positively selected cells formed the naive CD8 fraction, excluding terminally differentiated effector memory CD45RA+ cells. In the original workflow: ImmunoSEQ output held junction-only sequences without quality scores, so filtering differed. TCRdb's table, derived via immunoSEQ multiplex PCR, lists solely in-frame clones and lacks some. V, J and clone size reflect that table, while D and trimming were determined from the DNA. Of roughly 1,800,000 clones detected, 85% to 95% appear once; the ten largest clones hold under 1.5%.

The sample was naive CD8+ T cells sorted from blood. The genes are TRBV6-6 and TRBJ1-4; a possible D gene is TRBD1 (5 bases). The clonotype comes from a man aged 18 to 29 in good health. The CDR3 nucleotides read TGTGCCAGCAGCTCCCCTGAGGAGGGGAATGAAAAACTGTTTTTT. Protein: CASSSPEEGNEKLFF.